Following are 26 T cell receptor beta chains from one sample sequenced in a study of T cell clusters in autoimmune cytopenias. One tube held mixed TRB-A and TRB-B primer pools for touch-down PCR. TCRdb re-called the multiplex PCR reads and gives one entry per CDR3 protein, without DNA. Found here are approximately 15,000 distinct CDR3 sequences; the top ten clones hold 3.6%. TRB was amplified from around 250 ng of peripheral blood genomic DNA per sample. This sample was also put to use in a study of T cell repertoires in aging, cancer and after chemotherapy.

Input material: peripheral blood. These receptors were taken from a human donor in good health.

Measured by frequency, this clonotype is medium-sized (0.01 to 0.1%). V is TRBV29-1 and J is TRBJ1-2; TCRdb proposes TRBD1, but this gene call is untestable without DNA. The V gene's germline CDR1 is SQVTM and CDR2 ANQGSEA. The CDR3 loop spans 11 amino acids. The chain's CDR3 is CSVQGRHGYTF. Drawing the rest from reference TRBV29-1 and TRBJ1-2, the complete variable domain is SAVISQKPSRDICQRGTSLTIQCQVDSQVTMMFWYRQQPGQSLTLIATANQGSEATYESGFVIDKFPISRPNLTFSTLTVSNMSPEDSSIYLCSVQGRHGYTFGSGTRLTVV.

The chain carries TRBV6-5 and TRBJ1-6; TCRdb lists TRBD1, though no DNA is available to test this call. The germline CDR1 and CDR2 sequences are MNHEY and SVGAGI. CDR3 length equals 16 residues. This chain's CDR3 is CASSYLDRGKNSPLHF.

The CDR3 region is CASSYSAGPQNIQYF. The rearrangement links TRBV13 to TRBJ2-4; TCRdb gives TRBD2 as the D gene, but with no DNA this cannot be confirmed. Germline CDR1 reads PRHDT; CDR2 reads FYEKMQ (reference sequence). This CDR3 has 15 residues. Together with reference TRBV13 and TRBJ2-4, the CDR3 gives the full variable domain: AAGVIQSPRHLIKEKRETATLKCYPIPRHDTVYWYQQGPGQDPQFLISFYEKMQSDKGSIPDRFSAQQFSDYHSELNMSSLELGDSALYFCASSYSAGPQNIQYFGAGTRLSVL.

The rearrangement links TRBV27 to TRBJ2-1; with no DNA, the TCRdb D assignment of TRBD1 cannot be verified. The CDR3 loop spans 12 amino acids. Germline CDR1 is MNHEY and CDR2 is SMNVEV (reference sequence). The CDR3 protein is CASSLGGYEQFF.

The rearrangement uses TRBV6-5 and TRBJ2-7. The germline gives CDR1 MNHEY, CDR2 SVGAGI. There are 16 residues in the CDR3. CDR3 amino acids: CASSYSSGRLSYEQYF.

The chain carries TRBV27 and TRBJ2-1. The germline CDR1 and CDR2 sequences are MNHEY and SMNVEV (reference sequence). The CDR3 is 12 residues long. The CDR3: CASSLGSDEQFF.

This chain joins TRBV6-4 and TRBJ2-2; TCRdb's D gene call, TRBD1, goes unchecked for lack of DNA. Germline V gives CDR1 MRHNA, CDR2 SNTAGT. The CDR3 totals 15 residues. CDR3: CASSPGQPNTGELFF.

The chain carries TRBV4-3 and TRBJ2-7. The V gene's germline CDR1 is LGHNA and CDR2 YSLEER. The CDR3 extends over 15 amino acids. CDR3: CASSQDLGTSYEQYF.

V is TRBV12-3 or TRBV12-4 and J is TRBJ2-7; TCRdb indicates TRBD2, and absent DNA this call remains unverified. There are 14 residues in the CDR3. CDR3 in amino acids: CASSPTSGGYEQYF.

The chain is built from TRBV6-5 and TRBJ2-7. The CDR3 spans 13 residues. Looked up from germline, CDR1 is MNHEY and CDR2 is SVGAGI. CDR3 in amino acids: CASSLEGTYEQYF.

CDR3 residues: CASTVLGTVTGELFF. The chain carries TRBV6-5 and TRBJ2-2; TCRdb selects TRBD1, and the lack of DNA leaves this call unchecked. CDR1 is MNHEY and CDR2 is SVGAGI in the germline V gene. The CDR3 sequence is 15 residues long.

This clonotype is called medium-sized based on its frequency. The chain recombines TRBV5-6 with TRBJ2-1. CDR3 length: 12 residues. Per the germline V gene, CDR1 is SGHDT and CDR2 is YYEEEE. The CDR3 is CASSLVRDEQFF. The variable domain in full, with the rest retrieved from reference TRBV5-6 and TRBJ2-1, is DAGVTQSPTHLIKTRGQQVTLRCSPKSGHDTVSWYQQALGQGPQFIFQYYEEEERQRGNFPDRFSGHQFPNYSSELNVNALLLGDSALYLCASSLVRDEQFFGPGTRLTVL.

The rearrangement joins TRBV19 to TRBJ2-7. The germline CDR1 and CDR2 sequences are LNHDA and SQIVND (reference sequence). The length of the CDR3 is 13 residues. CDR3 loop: CASSPGGPYEQYF.

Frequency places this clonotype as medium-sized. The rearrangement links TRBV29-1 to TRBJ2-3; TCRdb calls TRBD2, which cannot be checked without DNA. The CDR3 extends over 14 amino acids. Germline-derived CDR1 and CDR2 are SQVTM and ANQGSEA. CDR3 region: CSSGWSSSPDTQYF.

CDR3 loop: CASSIQGGMNTEAFF. V gene TRBV19 combines with J gene TRBJ1-1. CDR1 and CDR2 (germline): LNHDA, SQIVND (reference sequence). There are 15 residues in the CDR3.

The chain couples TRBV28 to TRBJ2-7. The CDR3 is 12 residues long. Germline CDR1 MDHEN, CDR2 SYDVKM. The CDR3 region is CASSLQSYEQYF.

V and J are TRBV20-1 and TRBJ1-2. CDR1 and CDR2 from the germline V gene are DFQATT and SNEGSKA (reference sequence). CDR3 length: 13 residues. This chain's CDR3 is CSARTTGGYGYTF.

The CDR3 reads CASGTGIEQFF. The rearrangement links TRBV5-6 to TRBJ2-1; the D call from TCRdb, TRBD1, cannot be confirmed without DNA. This CDR3 comprises 11 residues. CDR1 is SGHDT, CDR2 YYEEEE, per germline. Complete variable domain (other parts from reference TRBV5-6 and TRBJ2-1): DAGVTQSPTHLIKTRGQQVTLRCSPKSGHDTVSWYQQALGQGPQFIFQYYEEEERQRGNFPDRFSGHQFPNYSSELNVNALLLGDSALYLCASGTGIEQFFGPGTRLTVL.

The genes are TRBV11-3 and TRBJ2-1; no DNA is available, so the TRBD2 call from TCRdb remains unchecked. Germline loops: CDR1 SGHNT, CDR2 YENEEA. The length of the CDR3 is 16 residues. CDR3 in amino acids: CASSPGGLAGVGEQFF.

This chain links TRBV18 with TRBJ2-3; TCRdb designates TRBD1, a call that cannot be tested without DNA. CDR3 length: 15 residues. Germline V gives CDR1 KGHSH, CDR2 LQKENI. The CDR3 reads CASSPPRGVLDTQYF.

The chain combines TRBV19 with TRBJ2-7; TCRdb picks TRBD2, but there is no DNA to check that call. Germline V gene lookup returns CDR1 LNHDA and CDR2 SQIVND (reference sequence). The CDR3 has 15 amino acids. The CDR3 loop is CASSISGFSYNEQFF.

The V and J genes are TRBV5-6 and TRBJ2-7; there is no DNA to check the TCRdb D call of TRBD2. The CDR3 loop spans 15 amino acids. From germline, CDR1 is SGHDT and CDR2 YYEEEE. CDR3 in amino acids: CASSLSASGSFAQYF. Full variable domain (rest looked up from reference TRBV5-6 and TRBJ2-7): DAGVTQSPTHLIKTRGQQVTLRCSPKSGHDTVSWYQQALGQGPQFIFQYYEEEERQRGNFPDRFSGHQFPNYSSELNVNALLLGDSALYLCASSLSASGSFAQYFGPGTRLTVT.

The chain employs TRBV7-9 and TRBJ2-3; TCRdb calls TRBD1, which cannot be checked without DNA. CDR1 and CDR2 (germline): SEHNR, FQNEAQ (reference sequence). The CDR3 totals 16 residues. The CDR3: CVRSSRQGANTDTQYF.

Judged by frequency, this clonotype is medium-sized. The chain's CDR3 is CASSLERGTPYF. V is TRBV11-1 and J is TRBJ2-7; the TCRdb call, TRBD1, lacks DNA for checking. Germline CDR1 reads SGHAT; CDR2 reads FQDESV (reference sequence). CDR3 size: 12 residues.

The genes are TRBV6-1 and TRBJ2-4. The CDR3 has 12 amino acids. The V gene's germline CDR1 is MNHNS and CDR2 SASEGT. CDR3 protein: CASRHTSPIQYF.

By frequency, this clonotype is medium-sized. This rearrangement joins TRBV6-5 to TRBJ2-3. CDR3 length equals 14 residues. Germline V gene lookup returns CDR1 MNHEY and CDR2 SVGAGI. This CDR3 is CASSYSSGTDTQYF.